This TCR beta chain appears in the sequencing data of a study of shared clonotypes between healthy human individuals. CD45RO-negative CD8 cells positively selected for CCR7 made up the naive population, which excluded terminally differentiated effector memory CD45RA+ cells. The genomic DNA of each subset was split evenly across several immunoSEQ plates. Clones were sequenced by immunoSEQ multiplex PCR, and TCRdb holds only the in-frame ones, with some missing. This sample has around 2,000,000 clones; 93% occur once, and the top ten carry about 1.5%. This receptor was obtained from a young man in good health. Some clones in this sample may be carry-over from other donors' samples. Sequences were obtained from naive CD8+ T cells from PBMCs.

CDR3 residues: CSVERRGQIYYNEQFF. The CDR3 nucleotides read TGCAGCGTTGAGCGCCGGGGACAGATCTATTACAATGAGCAGTTCTTC. The V gene is TRBV29-1, the J gene TRBJ2-1, with TRBD1 matching 7 bases. The CDR3 totals 16 residues. The V segment lost 3 bases and the J segment 4 bases; nucleotides outside the gene matches: 12. CDR1 and CDR2 from the germline V gene are SQVTM and ANQGSEA.